Below, one TCR beta chain is given with its context. Its matching antigen is unknown. Molecules of cDNA were individually given unique molecular identifiers that were attached to them. MiXCR, run by TCRdb on the 5' RACE reads, gives a single entry per CDR3 protein. The sample lists tens of thousands of distinct CDR3 sequences, around 12% occurring once. This sample is part of a study of early T cells in non-severe SARS-CoV-2 infection. Study findings and constraints: Missing private and CD4 specificities, VDJdb matching favored anti-spike CD8 responses.

V lost 1 base and J 2 bases, leaving 6 bases between the germline ends. This CDR3 is 13 amino acids long. Germline V gene data show CDR1 as SGHRS and CDR2 as YFSETQ. The source of this sequence is an adult who was a healthcare worker with PCR-confirmed SARS-CoV-2 infection or an uninfected control (not recorded which). V and J are TRBV5-1 and TRBJ2-5; D not certain. Material: whole blood. The CDR3 DNA sequence: TGCGCCAGCAGCTTGCGGCTACAAGAGACCCAGTACTTC. Translating gives CASSLRLQETQYF.